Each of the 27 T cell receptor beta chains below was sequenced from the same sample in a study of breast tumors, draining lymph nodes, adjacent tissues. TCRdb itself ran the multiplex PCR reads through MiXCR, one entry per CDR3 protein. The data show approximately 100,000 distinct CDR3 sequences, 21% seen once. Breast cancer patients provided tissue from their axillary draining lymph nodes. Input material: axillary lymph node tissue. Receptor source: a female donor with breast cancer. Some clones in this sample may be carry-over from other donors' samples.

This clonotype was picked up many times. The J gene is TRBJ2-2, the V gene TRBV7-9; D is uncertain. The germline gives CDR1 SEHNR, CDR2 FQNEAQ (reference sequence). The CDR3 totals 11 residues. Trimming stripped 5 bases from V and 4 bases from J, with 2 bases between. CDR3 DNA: TGTGCCAGCAGCGTCACCGGGGAGCTGTTTTTT. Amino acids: CASSVTGELFF.

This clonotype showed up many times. This chain's CDR3 is CASSPGTRPTDTQYF. DNA of the CDR3: TGCGCCAGCAGCCCCGGGACTAGGCCTACAGATACGCAGTATTTT. The chain employs TRBV5-1 and TRBJ2-3; the match to TRBD2 covers 8 bases. The CDR3 has 15 amino acids. Losses at the gene ends were 4 bases for V and 3 bases for J; bases not matched to a gene: 7. Germline V CDR1 and CDR2: SGHRS, YFSETQ.

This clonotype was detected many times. The CDR3 loop reads CASSVTGAYGYTF. CDR3 DNA sequence: TGTGCCAGCAGCGTGACAGGCGCGTATGGCTACACCTTC. The chain recombines TRBV5-6 with TRBJ1-2; possible D gene TRBD1, 6 bases. The ends were cut back, 4 bases at V and 5 bases at J, with 12 bases in the middle. The CDR3 sequence is 13 residues long. Germline V gene data show CDR1 as SGHDT and CDR2 as YYEEEE.

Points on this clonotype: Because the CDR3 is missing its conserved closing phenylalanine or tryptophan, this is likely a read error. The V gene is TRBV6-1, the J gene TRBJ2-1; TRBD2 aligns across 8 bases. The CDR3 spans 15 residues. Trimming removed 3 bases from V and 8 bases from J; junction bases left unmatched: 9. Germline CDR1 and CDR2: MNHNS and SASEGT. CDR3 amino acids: CASSDLGGGNYEQFL. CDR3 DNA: TGTGCCAGCAGTGACCTCGGGGGGGGCAACTATGAGCAGTTCCTC.

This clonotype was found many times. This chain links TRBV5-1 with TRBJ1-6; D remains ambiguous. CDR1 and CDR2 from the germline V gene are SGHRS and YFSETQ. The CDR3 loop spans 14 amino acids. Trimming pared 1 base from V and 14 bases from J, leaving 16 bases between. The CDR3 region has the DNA TGCGCCAGCAGCTTGAGGCACCCCGTGGAAGCCCTCCACTTT. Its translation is CASSLRHPVEALHF.

The CDR3 DNA follows: TGCGCCAGCAGCTTGACAGGCCGGAACACCGGGGAGCTGTTTTTT. Translation gives CASSLTGRNTGELFF. The rearrangement links TRBV5-1 to TRBJ2-2; tentatively, D is TRBD1 (5 bases). Germline CDR1 reads SGHRS; CDR2 reads YFSETQ. This CDR3 comprises 15 residues. Between the trimmed V and J ends, which lost 1 base and 1 base, there was a span of 8 bases.

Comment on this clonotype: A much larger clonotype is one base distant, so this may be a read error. DNA of the CDR3: TGTACCAGCACCCAAAGAGCGGGCGACTACAATGAGCAGTTCTTC. Protein sequence: CTSTQRAGDYNEQFF. The rearrangement links TRBV12-3 or TRBV12-4 to TRBJ2-1; a possible D gene is TRBD2 (6 bases). The CDR3 is 15 residues long.

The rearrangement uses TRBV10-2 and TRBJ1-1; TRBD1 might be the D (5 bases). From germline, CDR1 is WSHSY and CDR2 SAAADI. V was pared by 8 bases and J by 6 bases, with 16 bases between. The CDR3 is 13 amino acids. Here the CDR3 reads CASRDAGFAEAFF. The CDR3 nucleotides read TGCGCCAGCCGGGACGCCGGTTTCGCTGAAGCTTTCTTT.

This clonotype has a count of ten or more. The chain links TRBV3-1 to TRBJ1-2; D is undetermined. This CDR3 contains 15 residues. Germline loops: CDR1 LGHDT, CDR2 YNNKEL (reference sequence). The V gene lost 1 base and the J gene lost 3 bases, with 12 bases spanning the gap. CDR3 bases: TGTGCCAGCAGCCAAGCTGGCAGAAGGGACTATGGCTACACCTTC. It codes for CASSQAGRRDYGYTF.

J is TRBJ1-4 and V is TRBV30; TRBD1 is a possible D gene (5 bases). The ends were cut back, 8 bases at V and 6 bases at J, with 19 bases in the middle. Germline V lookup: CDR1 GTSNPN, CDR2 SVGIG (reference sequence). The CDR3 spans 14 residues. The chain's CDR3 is CAIWGGGWDEKLFF. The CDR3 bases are TGTGCCATTTGGGGCGGGGGTTGGGATGAAAAACTGTTTTTT. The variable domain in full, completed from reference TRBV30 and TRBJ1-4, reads SQTIHQWPATLVQPVGSPLSLECTVEGTSNPNLYWYRQAAGRGLQLLFYSVGIGQISSEVPQNLSASRPQDRQFILSSKKLLLSDSGFYLCAIWGGGWDEKLFFGSGTQLSVL.

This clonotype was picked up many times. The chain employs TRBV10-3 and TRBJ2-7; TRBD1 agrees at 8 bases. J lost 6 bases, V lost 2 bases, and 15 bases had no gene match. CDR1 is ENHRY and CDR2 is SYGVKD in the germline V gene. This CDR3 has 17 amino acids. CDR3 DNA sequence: TGTGCCATCAGTGAGCTCAAAAGGCGGACAGGGTTGCTCGAGCAGTACTTC. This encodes CAISELKRRTGLLEQYF.

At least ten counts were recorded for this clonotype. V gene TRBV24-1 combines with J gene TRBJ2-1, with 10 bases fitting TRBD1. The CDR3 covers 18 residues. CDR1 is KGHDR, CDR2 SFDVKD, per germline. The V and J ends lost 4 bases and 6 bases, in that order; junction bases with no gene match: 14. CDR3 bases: TGTGCCACCAGTGACGCAAATCCGGGACAGGGGAAGGCCAATGAGCAGTTCTTC. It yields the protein CATSDANPGQGKANEQFF.

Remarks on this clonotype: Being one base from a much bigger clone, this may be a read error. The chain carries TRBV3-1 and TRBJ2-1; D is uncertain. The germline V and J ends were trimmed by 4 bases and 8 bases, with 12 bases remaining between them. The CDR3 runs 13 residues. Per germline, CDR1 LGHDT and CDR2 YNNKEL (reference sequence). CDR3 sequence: CASSPHPQDEQFF. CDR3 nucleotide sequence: TGTGCCAGCAGCCCTCACCCACAAGATGAGCAGTTCTTC.

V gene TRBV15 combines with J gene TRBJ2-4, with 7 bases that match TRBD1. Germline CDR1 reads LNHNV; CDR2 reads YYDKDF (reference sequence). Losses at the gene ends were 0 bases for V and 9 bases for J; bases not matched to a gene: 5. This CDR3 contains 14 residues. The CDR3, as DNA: TGTGCCACCAGCAGAGATCGTCAGGGGGTCATTCAGTACTTC. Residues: CATSRDRQGVIQYF.

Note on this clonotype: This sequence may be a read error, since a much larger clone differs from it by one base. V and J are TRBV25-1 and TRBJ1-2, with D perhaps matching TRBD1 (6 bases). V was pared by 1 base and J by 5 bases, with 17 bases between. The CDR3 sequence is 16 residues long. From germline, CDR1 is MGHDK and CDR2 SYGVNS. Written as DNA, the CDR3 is TGTGCCAGCAGTGAATTTATCCAGGGGCAGAGGTATGGCTACACCTTC. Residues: CASSEFIQGQRYGYTF.

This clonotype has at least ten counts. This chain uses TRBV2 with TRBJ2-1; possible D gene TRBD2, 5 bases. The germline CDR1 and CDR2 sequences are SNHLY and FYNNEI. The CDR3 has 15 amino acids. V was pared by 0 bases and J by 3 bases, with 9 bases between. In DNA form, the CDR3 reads TGTGCCAGCAGTGAAGCGGCTAGCAGCTACAATGAGCAGTTCTTC. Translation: CASSEAASSYNEQFF.

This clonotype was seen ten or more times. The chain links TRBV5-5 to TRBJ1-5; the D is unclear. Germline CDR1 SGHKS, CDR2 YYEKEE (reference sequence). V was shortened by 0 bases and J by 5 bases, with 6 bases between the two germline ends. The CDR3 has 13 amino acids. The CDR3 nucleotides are TGTGCCAGCAGCTTGGCCTGGGATCAGCCCCAGCATTTT. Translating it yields CASSLAWDQPQHF.

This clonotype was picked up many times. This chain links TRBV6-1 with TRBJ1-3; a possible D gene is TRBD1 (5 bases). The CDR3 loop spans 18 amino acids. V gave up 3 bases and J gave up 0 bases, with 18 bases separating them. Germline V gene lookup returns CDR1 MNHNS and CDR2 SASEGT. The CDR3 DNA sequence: TGTGCCAGCAGTGAGACGGGACTGCAAATCCTCTCTGGAAACACCATATATTTT. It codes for CASSETGLQILSGNTIYF.

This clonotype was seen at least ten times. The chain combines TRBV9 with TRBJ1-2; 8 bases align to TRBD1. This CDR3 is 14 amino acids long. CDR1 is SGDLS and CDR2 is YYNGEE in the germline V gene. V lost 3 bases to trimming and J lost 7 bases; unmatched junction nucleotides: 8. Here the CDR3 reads CASSAGQDPFGYTF. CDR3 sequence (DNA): TGTGCCAGCAGCGCGGGACAGGACCCGTTTGGCTACACCTTC.

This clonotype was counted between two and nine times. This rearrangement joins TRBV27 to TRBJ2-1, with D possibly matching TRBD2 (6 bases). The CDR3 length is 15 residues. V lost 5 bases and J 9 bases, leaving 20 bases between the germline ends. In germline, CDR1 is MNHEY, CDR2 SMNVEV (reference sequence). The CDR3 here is CASSPLGLFTTEQFF. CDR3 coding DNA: TGTGCCAGCAGTCCATTGGGACTTTTTACAACTGAGCAGTTCTTC.

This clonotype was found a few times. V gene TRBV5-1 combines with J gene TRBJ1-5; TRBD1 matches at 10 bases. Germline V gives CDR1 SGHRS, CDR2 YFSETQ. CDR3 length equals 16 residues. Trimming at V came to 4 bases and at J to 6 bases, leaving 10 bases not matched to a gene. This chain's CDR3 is CASSAGTGDLSQPQHF. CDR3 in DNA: TGCGCCAGCAGCGCCGGGACAGGGGATTTGAGTCAGCCCCAGCATTTT.

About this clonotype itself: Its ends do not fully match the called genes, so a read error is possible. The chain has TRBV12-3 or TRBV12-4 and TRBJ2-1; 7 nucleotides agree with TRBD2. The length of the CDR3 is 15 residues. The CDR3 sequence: CASSRSGAPDNEQLF. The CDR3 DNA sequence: TGTGCCAGCAGCCGCAGCGGGGCCCCTGACAATGAGCAGCTCTTC.

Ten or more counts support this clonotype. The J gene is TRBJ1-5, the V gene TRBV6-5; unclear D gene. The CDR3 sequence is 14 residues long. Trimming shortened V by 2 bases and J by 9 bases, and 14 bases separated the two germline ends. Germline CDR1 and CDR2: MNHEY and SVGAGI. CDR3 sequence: CASSYSRLQSPQHF. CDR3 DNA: TGTGCCAGCAGTTACAGCAGGCTCCAATCGCCCCAGCATTTT.

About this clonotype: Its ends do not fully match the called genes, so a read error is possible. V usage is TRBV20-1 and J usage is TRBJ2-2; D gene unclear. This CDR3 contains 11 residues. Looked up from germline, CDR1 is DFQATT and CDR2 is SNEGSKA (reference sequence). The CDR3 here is CGALNTGELFF. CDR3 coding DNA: TGCGGTGCTCTGAACACCGGGGAGCTGTTTTTT.

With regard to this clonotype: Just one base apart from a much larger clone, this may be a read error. In nucleotides, the CDR3 is TGCGCCAGCAGCCAAGGCCGTACTAGCGAGGACAATGAGCAGTTCTTC. It encodes CASSQGRTSEDNEQFF. The rearrangement links TRBV4-1 to TRBJ2-1, with 7 bases fitting TRBD2. J gave up 5 bases and V 1 base, and 8 bases lay outside the gene matches. Germline V CDR1 and CDR2: MGHRA, YSYEKL. The CDR3 is made up of 16 amino acids.

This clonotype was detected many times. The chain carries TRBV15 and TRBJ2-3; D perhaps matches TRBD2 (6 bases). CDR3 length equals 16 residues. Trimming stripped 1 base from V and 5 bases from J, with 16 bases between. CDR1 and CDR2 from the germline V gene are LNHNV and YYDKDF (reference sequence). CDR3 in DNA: TGTGCCACCAGCAGAGCAGGGAGGAATAGGATAGATACGCAGTATTTT. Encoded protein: CATSRAGRNRIDTQYF.

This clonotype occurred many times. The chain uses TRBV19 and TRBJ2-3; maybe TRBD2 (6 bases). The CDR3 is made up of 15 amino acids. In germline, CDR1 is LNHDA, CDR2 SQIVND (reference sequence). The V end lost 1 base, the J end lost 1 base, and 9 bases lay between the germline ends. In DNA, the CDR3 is TGTGCCAGTAGTATAGTGCGGGGAGGCACAGATACGCAGTATTTT. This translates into CASSIVRGGTDTQYF.